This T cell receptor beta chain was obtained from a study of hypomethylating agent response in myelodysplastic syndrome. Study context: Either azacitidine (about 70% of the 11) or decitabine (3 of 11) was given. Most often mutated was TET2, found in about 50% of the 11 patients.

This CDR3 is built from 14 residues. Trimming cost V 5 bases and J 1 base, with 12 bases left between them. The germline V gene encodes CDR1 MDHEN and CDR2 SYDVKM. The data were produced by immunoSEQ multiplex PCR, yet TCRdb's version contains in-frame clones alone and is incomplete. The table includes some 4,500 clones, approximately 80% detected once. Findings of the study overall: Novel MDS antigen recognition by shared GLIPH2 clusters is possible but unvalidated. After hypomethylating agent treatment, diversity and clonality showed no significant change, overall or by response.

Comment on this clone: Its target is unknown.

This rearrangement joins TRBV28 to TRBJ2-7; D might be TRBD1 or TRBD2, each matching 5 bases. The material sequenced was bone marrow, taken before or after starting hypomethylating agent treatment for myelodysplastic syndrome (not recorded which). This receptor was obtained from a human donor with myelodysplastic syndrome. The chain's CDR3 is CASSLIGGSYEQYF. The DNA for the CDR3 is TGTGCCAGCAGTCTAATTGGGGGATCCTACGAGCAGTACTTC.